The present TCR beta chain was sequenced within a study of blood T cell repertoires in COVID-19. Study at large: Whether acute or convalescent, the COVID-19 samples came from the United States, Italy and Spain. T cells, B-cell-depleted T cells, or PBMCs provided the cDNA or gDNA that served as material.

Only in-frame clones appear in the TCRdb table, and some are missing; sequencing was by immunoSEQ multiplex PCR. The table lists 140,000 or so clones, approximately 84% of them singletons. This CDR3 has 15 amino acids. Germline loops: CDR1 SEHNR, CDR2 FQNEAQ (reference sequence). After removal of 5 bases from V and 2 bases from J, the junction contained 6 bases not matched to a gene. The material sequenced was peripheral blood. This clonotype was sampled from a woman aged 60-75 years with acute or convalescent COVID-19. The genes are TRBV7-9 and TRBJ2-1, with TRBD1 identical over 7 bases. In nucleotides, the CDR3 is TGTGCCAGCAGCCGTAGGGGGCAGGCCTACAATGAGCAGTTCTTC. It is translated as CASSRRGQAYNEQFF.